Each of the 31 T cell receptor beta chains below was sequenced from the same sample in a study of shared clonotypes between healthy human individuals (dated by TCRdb to 2019 to 2021). Receptors were amplified or captured by the immunoSEQ multiplex PCR assay. What TCRdb holds here is the immuneACCESS table cut down to in-frame rearrangements. Part of the clones is not present; checked against another copy, under half of the missing clones reflect an unresolved V gene, and the others are unexplained. The sample records about 1,800,000 clones, roughly 94% of which are singletons. Approximately 1% of the sample is held by the ten biggest clonotypes. CD8 naive samples consisted of CD45RO-negative cells that were positively selected for CCR7, yielding a CD45RA+CCR7+ population without TemRA cells. Sequencing was carried out using naive CD8+ T cells sorted from blood. The cell subset or site label on this specimen signifies: CD45RA+CCR7+. The source of these receptors is a man between 18 and 35 years old in good health.

The J gene is TRBJ2-1, the V gene TRBV19, with a tentative D call TRBD2 (5 bases). The V and J ends lost 2 bases and 3 bases respectively, with 11 bases between them. This CDR3 comprises 15 residues. Germline values: CDR1 LNHDA, CDR2 SQIVND (reference sequence). The CDR3 sequence: CASSISSGFYNEQFF. CDR3 nucleotides: TGTGCCAGTAGTATATCCTCGGGGTTCTACAATGAGCAGTTCTTC.

The chain employs TRBV7-9 and TRBJ2-2; 7 bases line up with TRBD1. V lost 7 bases to trimming and J lost 7 bases; unmatched junction nucleotides: 12. CDR1 SEHNR and CDR2 FQNEAQ come from the germline V gene (reference sequence). The CDR3 sequence is 15 residues long. The CDR3 region has the DNA TGTGCCAGCATCCCCGGTGGACAGGTTGTCGGGGAGCTGTTTTTT. This codes for CASIPGGQVVGELFF.

V is TRBV27 and J is TRBJ2-2; TRBD2 agrees at 10 bases. There are 14 residues in the CDR3. With V trimmed by 7 bases and J by 6 bases, 5 bases remained unmatched. CDR1 and CDR2 (germline): MNHEY, SMNVEV (reference sequence). CDR3: CASKLAGDAGELFF. The CDR3 DNA reads TGTGCCAGCAAGCTAGCGGGGGACGCCGGGGAGCTGTTTTTT.

The rearrangement links TRBV13 to TRBJ1-2; D possibly corresponds to TRBD1 (5 bases). Germline V lookup: CDR1 PRHDT, CDR2 FYEKMQ (reference sequence). The CDR3 extends over 13 amino acids. V was clipped by 4 bases and J by 5 bases, with 11 bases between them. Here the CDR3 reads CASSSPGPYGYTF. The CDR3 DNA is TGTGCCAGCAGCTCCCCAGGGCCATATGGCTACACCTTC.

The gene calls are TRBV15 and TRBJ2-3; 12 bases fit TRBD1. CDR3 length equals 15 residues. In germline, CDR1 is LNHNV, CDR2 YYDKDF (reference sequence). Trimming at V came to 6 bases and at J to 2 bases, leaving 3 bases not matched to a gene. Here the CDR3 DNA reads TGTGCCACCAGTCCGGGACAGGGGGCCACAGATACGCAGTATTTT. Protein sequence: CATSPGQGATDTQYF.

This chain uses TRBV28 with TRBJ2-2, with TRBD1 identical over 9 bases. The junction had 2 bases not matched to a gene; V was cut back by 5 bases and J by 4 bases. The germline V gene has CDR1 MDHEN and CDR2 SYDVKM. This CDR3 spans 14 amino acids. CDR3 sequence: CASSETGGTGELFF. Written as DNA, the CDR3 is TGTGCCAGCAGTGAGACAGGGGGCACCGGGGAGCTGTTTTTT.

The chain couples TRBV13 to TRBJ2-3; weak D call: TRBD1 (5 bases). The CDR3 sequence is 14 residues long. Germline-derived CDR1 and CDR2 are PRHDT and FYEKMQ (reference sequence). The ends were cut back, 3 bases at V and 1 base at J, with 8 bases in the middle. This CDR3 is CASSFPTGTDTQYF. The CDR3, as DNA: TGTGCCAGCAGCTTTCCGACAGGCACAGATACGCAGTATTTT.

As regards this clone: Other DNA sequences of this sample code for an identical CDR3. The chain links TRBV27 to TRBJ2-7, with TRBD1 identical over 7 bases. The J segment lost 6 bases and the V segment lost 6 bases, leaving 5 bases of the junction unmatched. The CDR3 has 12 amino acids. Germline CDR1 reads MNHEY; CDR2 reads SMNVEV (reference sequence). Written as DNA, the CDR3 is TGTGCCAGCAGCCCAACAGGGGTCGAGCAGTACTTC. Translating it yields CASSPTGVEQYF.

This clone was found once. The J gene is TRBJ2-1, the V gene TRBV10-1; 8 bases line up with TRBD2. The CDR3 has 14 amino acids. Germline CDR1 reads WNHNN; CDR2 reads SYGVQD (reference sequence). The junction had 2 bases not matched to a gene; V was cut back by 3 bases and J by 4 bases. The CDR3 DNA reads as TGCGCCAGCAGTGAACTAGCGGATTACAATGAGCAGTTCTTC. It yields the protein CASSELADYNEQFF.

V usage is TRBV5-8 and J usage is TRBJ1-4, with unresolved D. V lost 6 bases to trimming and J lost 4 bases, with 19 bases between them. The germline V gene encodes CDR1 SGHTS and CDR2 YDEGEE. CDR3 length equals 16 residues. The CDR3 DNA reads TGTGCCAGCAACGACCTCGGTTGGAGGAATAATGAAAAACTGTTTTTT. It codes for CASNDLGWRNNEKLFF.

In the case of this clone: At the DNA level, this CDR3 is encoded by other sequences in the same sample as well. The chain has TRBV9 and TRBJ1-1; D not certain. Germline CDR1 reads SGDLS; CDR2 reads YYNGEE. This CDR3 has 14 residues. V dropped 4 bases and J dropped 0 bases, with 10 bases sitting between them. Here the CDR3 DNA reads TGTGCCAGCAGCCCCGGAGCTTTGAACACTGAAGCTTTCTTT. Protein product: CASSPGALNTEAFF.

The CDR3: CASSAPGFETQYF. The CDR3 nucleotides read TGTGCCAGCAGCGCCCCCGGATTTGAGACCCAGTACTTC. This rearrangement joins TRBV5-4 to TRBJ2-5; D not resolved. V gave up 4 bases and J gave up 5 bases, with 12 bases separating them. The length of the CDR3 is 13 residues. Germline-derived CDR1 and CDR2 are SGHNT and YYREEE (reference sequence).

This rearrangement joins TRBV2 to TRBJ2-5; TRBD2 matches at 10 bases. Germline CDR1 and CDR2: SNHLY and FYNNEI. The CDR3 length is 13 residues. The V gene end was trimmed by 9 bases and the J gene end by 5 bases; junction bases not matched to a gene: 6. The CDR3 DNA is TGTGCCAGAGGGACTAGCGATAGGGAGACCCAGTACTTC. Residues: CARGTSDRETQYF.

This CDR3 reads CSVSMSGNTDTQYF. CDR3 nucleotides: TGCAGCGTATCCATGAGCGGGAACACAGATACGCAGTATTTT. The chain combines TRBV29-1 with TRBJ2-3; 7 bases line up with TRBD2. The CDR3 runs 14 residues. Germline V gives CDR1 SQVTM, CDR2 ANQGSEA. The V gene end was trimmed by 6 bases and the J gene end by 2 bases; junction bases not matched to a gene: 8.

The J gene is TRBJ2-7, the V gene TRBV7-3, with 8 bases identical to TRBD1. Trimming removed 8 bases from V and 5 bases from J; junction bases left unmatched: 5. Germline V gene lookup returns CDR1 SGHTA and CDR2 FQGTGA. The CDR3 is 12 amino acids. The CDR3: CASPGTGDEQYF. Here the CDR3 DNA reads TGTGCCAGCCCCGGGACAGGCGACGAGCAGTACTTC.

The chain combines TRBV4-3 with TRBJ1-5, with a weak D call TRBD1 (6 bases). The germline gives CDR1 LGHNA, CDR2 YSLEER. The CDR3 consists of 14 residues. V lost 3 bases, J lost 5 bases, and 11 bases lay in between. The DNA of the CDR3 is TGCGCCAGCAGCCAGGACAGAAACTATCAGCCCCAGCATTTT. This encodes CASSQDRNYQPQHF.

The DNA of the CDR3 is TGTGCCAGCAGCTTATATGAGGGTTTGACAACTAATGAAAAACTGTTTTTT. Translated, it gives CASSLYEGLTTNEKLFF. The chain combines TRBV7-2 with TRBJ1-4; D unclear. Trimming took off 2 bases at V and 0 bases at J, with 13 bases between the two ends. Germline loops: CDR1 SGHTA, CDR2 FQGNSA. The CDR3 loop spans 17 amino acids.

The rearrangement links TRBV5-1 to TRBJ2-5; 8 bases fit TRBD2. The CDR3 consists of 15 residues. The V and J ends lost 7 bases and 1 base, in that order; junction bases with no gene match: 9. CDR1 is SGHRS and CDR2 is YFSETQ in the germline V gene. The CDR3: CASSGTREIQETQYF. The CDR3 region has the DNA TGCGCCAGCTCCGGGACTAGAGAAATCCAAGAGACCCAGTACTTC.

This chain uses TRBV6-5 with TRBJ1-1; D is uncertain. CDR3 size: 15 residues. Looked up from germline, CDR1 is MNHEY and CDR2 is SVGAGI. Trimming left V 5 bases short and J 0 bases short, with 13 bases between. CDR3 protein: CASSHPTAMNTEAFF. DNA of the CDR3: TGTGCCAGCAGTCACCCGACCGCTATGAACACTGAAGCTTTCTTT.

The chain has TRBV9 and TRBJ1-1; the D is unclear. This CDR3 is built from 12 residues. The V end was cut by 0 bases, the J end by 11 bases, with 11 bases between. Germline-derived CDR1 and CDR2 are SGDLS and YYNGEE. In DNA, the CDR3 is TGTGCCAGCAGCGTAGGTAAGGAAGAGGCTTTCTTT. It codes for CASSVGKEEAFF.

The chain joins TRBV13 to TRBJ2-1; 9 bases line up with TRBD1. Trimming took 4 bases from V and 6 from J; bases not matched to a gene: 1. CDR1 PRHDT and CDR2 FYEKMQ come from the germline V gene (reference sequence). The length of the CDR3 is 13 residues. As DNA, the CDR3 is TGTGCCAGCAGCTCGGACAGGGGCAATGAGCAGTTCTTC. Residues: CASSSDRGNEQFF.

This chain uses TRBV5-8 with TRBJ2-5, with 7 bases lining up with TRBD2. CDR1 and CDR2 from the germline V gene are SGHTS and YDEGEE. The CDR3 covers 14 residues. V lost 4 bases to trimming and J lost 3 bases; unmatched junction nucleotides: 6. CDR3 bases: TGTGCCAGCAGCAGAAGACTAGCTAAAGAGACCCAGTACTTC. This translates into CASSRRLAKETQYF.

The chain carries TRBV6-5 and TRBJ1-2, with D hard to call. CDR1 and CDR2 from the germline V gene are MNHEY and SVGAGI. V lost 7 bases, J lost 5 bases, and 14 bases lay in between. The CDR3 covers 13 residues. The CDR3 DNA reads TGTGCCAGCAACCCCAGTCCCGGATATGGCTACACCTTC. This gives the protein CASNPSPGYGYTF.

The chain uses TRBV15 and TRBJ1-2; D unresolved. This CDR3 region has 13 residues. Trimming left V 0 bases short and J 6 bases short, with 8 bases between. Germline lookup yields CDR1 LNHNV and CDR2 YYDKDF (reference sequence). The CDR3 loop reads CATSRDRSDGYTF. Here the CDR3 DNA reads TGTGCCACCAGCAGAGATCGAAGCGATGGCTACACCTTC.

This clone appeared a single time. The chain links TRBV6-8 to TRBJ2-1; 7 nucleotides align to TRBD2. Germline V gene sequence: CDR1 MNHGY, CDR2 SAAAGT. CDR3 length: 16 residues. V trimming: 6 bases; J trimming: 2 bases; junction bases outside the gene matches: 10. In DNA form, the CDR3 reads TGTGCCAGCAGCATTATCCTAGCGGTGACCTACAATGAGCAGTTCTTC. It is translated as CASSIILAVTYNEQFF.

The chain employs TRBV28 and TRBJ2-3, with D perhaps matching TRBD2 (5 bases). Trimming removed 1 base from V and 5 bases from J, with 13 bases in between. Germline V gene sequence: CDR1 MDHEN, CDR2 SYDVKM. CDR3 length: 15 amino acids. The CDR3 DNA sequence: TGTGCCAGCAGTTTATCCCCGAGAGAGGGAGATACGCAGTATTTT. It specifies CASSLSPREGDTQYF.

Comment on this clone: The sample carries other DNA sequences with the same CDR3. The CDR3: CASSLGTSDYEQYF. The CDR3 region has the DNA TGTGCCAGCAGCTTAGGAACTAGCGACTACGAGCAGTACTTC. The chain links TRBV7-2 to TRBJ2-7; TRBD2 aligns across 7 bases. The germline CDR1 and CDR2 sequences are SGHTA and FQGNSA. CDR3 length: 14 amino acids. Germline trimming cut 1 base from V and 3 bases from J; bases unmatched to any gene: 3. Full variable domain (outside the CDR3, taken from reference TRBV7-2 and TRBJ2-7): GAGVSQSPSNKVTEKGKDVELRCDPISGHTALYWYRQSLGQGLEFLIYFQGNSAPDKSGLPSDRFSAERTGGSVSTLTIQRTQQEDSAVYLCASSLGTSDYEQYFGPGTRLTVT.

The rearrangement links TRBV4-1 to TRBJ2-1, with D hard to call. V shed 2 bases and J shed 8 bases, with 16 bases lying between them. The CDR3 extends over 15 amino acids. Germline V gives CDR1 MGHRA, CDR2 YSYEKL. CDR3 sequence: CASSQPGLRVDEQFF. Here the CDR3 DNA reads TGCGCCAGCAGCCAACCGGGCCTCCGGGTGGATGAGCAGTTCTTC.

CDR3 loop: CASSPGDFNYEQYF. The CDR3 nucleotides are TGTGCCAGCAGCCCCGGGGACTTTAACTACGAGCAGTACTTC. This chain uses TRBV9 with TRBJ2-7; TRBD2 might be the D (6 bases). CDR1 and CDR2 (germline): SGDLS, YYNGEE. CDR3 length equals 14 residues. The ends were cut back, 4 bases at V and 3 bases at J, with 14 bases in the middle.

This rearrangement joins TRBV9 to TRBJ2-5; 10 bases are shared with TRBD2. Trimming took 5 bases from V and 4 from J; bases not matched to a gene: 5. The CDR3 consists of 14 residues. Germline V lookup: CDR1 SGDLS, CDR2 YYNGEE. CDR3 in DNA: TGTGCCAGCAGTTTAGCGGGAGGTCGAGAGACCCAGTACTTC. Protein sequence: CASSLAGGRETQYF.

About this clone itself: Other nucleotide sequences in the sample specify the same CDR3. The rearrangement uses TRBV5-1 and TRBJ2-7; TRBD2 is a possible D gene (5 bases). Germline CDR1 SGHRS, CDR2 YFSETQ. The CDR3 is 13 residues long. The V end was cut by 4 bases, the J end by 3 bases, with 11 bases between. The CDR3 spells CASSLEARYEQYF. Written as DNA, the CDR3 is TGCGCCAGCAGCCTGGAGGCCCGCTACGAGCAGTACTTC.